Shown below are 26 T cell receptor beta chains from a single sample sequenced in a study of vaccination and CD4 T cells after COVID-19. MiXCR was run by TCRdb on the PCR reads, yielding one entry per CDR3 protein. This sample has about 21,000 distinct CDR3 sequences, with roughly 56% found just once. Here the sequenced sample was CD4+ T cells from blood, taken before SARS-CoV-2 vaccination. Receptors originate from a human donor who had recovered from COVID-19.

The rearrangement links TRBV6-5 to TRBJ2-1, with 7 nucleotides matching TRBD2. Germline CDR1 is MNHEY and CDR2 is SVGAGI. The CDR3 is 16 residues long. Trimming removed 0 bases from V and 7 bases from J; junction bases left unmatched: 9. CDR3 protein: CASSYSFAGVRNEQFF. The CDR3 nucleotides are TGTGCCAGCAGTTACTCGTTTGCGGGAGTTCGGAATGAGCAGTTCTTC.

The gene calls are TRBV3-1 and TRBJ1-1; TRBD1 matches 9 bases. With 1 base clipped from V and 0 bases from J, the junction kept 6 bases outside the gene matches. The CDR3 loop spans 17 amino acids. The germline V gene encodes CDR1 LGHDT and CDR2 YNNKEL (reference sequence). The CDR3 DNA is TGTGCCAGCAGCCAAGGCGGGACAGGGACAATGAACACTGAAGCTTTCTTT. Protein: CASSQGGTGTMNTEAFF.

J is TRBJ2-3 and V is TRBV28; 13 nucleotides align to TRBD2. The CDR3 length is 16 residues. The trim removed 5 bases at V and 4 bases at J, leaving 6 bases unmatched. The germline gives CDR1 MDHEN, CDR2 SYDVKM. The CDR3 DNA sequence: TGTGCCAGCAGTAAAAGGACTAGCGGGAGTGCAGATACGCAGTATTTT. This translates into CASSKRTSGSADTQYF.

This rearrangement joins TRBV21-1 to TRBJ2-3; the D call of TRBD2 is as the table states it, not checked on the DNA. TRBV21-1 is noted as a pseudogene. This CDR3 is built from 17 residues. This chain's CDR3 is CASSHPYSGEGGDTQYF. The CDR3, as DNA: TGTGCCAGCAGTCACCCTTACTCGGGGGAGGGGGGAGATACGCAGTATTTT.

The chain employs TRBV6-5 and TRBJ1-2; D possibly corresponds to TRBD1 (6 bases). Germline V gene data show CDR1 as MNHEY and CDR2 as SVGAGI. V lost 2 bases and J lost 1, with 11 bases in between. The CDR3 totals 15 residues. This chain's CDR3 is CASSYADSLNYGYTF. The CDR3 DNA follows: TGTGCCAGCAGTTACGCGGACAGCCTTAACTATGGCTACACCTTC.

The gene calls are TRBV28 and TRBJ2-1; D possibly corresponds to TRBD2 (6 bases). Germline values: CDR1 MDHEN, CDR2 SYDVKM. CDR3 length: 15 residues. The V and J ends lost 4 bases and 7 bases respectively, with 17 bases between them. DNA of the CDR3: TGTGCCAGCAGTTATAGCGGATCTTTGGGAAATGAGCAGTTCTTC. Its protein is CASSYSGSLGNEQFF.

V usage is TRBV19 and J usage is TRBJ1-5; 7 bases agree with TRBD1. Germline CDR1 reads LNHDA; CDR2 reads SQIVND (reference sequence). CDR3 length: 14 residues. V shed 5 bases and J 6 bases; nucleotides not matched to a gene: 7. The CDR3 loop reads CASSWPGGSQPQHF. Written as DNA, the CDR3 is TGTGCCAGTAGTTGGCCAGGGGGTAGTCAGCCCCAGCATTTT.

J is TRBJ1-5 and V is TRBV19; a weak D match, TRBD1 (5 bases). The V gene's germline CDR1 is LNHDA and CDR2 SQIVND (reference sequence). The CDR3 length is 15 residues. The germline V and J ends were trimmed by 3 bases and 6 bases, with 15 bases remaining between them. CDR3 bases: TGTGCCAGTAGTATCCAAGCAGGGTGGGGTCAGCCCCAGCATTTT. It specifies CASSIQAGWGQPQHF.

The chain uses TRBV7-2 and TRBJ2-7; D not certain. The J call may not be correct, given that the DNA end is closer to TRBJ2-5. Germline V gene lookup returns CDR1 SGHTA and CDR2 FQGNSA. There are 13 residues in the CDR3. The CDR3 DNA reads as TGTGCCAGCAGTCCCGCCCAACAAGAGACCCAGTACTTC. It translates to CASSPAQQETQYF.

V gene TRBV28 combines with J gene TRBJ2-1, with TRBD2 identical over 9 bases. CDR3 size: 16 residues. Losses at the gene ends were 7 bases for V and 6 bases for J; bases not matched to a gene: 13. Germline CDR1 MDHEN, CDR2 SYDVKM. The CDR3 loop is CASTRSPGLAVNEQFF. CDR3 in DNA: TGTGCCAGCACCCGTAGCCCGGGACTAGCAGTCAATGAGCAGTTCTTC.

This chain uses TRBV19 with TRBJ1-4; TRBD1 matches 9 bases. Germline trimming cut 6 bases from V and 7 bases from J; bases unmatched to any gene: 12. CDR3 size: 16 residues. Germline CDR1 and CDR2: LNHDA and SQIVND (reference sequence). CDR3 nucleotide sequence: TGTGCCAGTAGCCAAGGACAGGGGCAAAGGATTGAAAAACTGTTTTTT. It codes for CASSQGQGQRIEKLFF.

The chain joins TRBV20-1 to TRBJ2-7, with TRBD2 identical over 11 bases. Per the germline V gene, CDR1 is DFQATT and CDR2 is SNEGSKA (reference sequence). The CDR3 is 14 residues long. V was clipped by 6 bases and J by 2 bases; unmatched bases: 6. The CDR3 loop is CSAQGLAGPYEQYF. The CDR3 bases are TGCAGTGCCCAAGGACTAGCGGGCCCCTACGAGCAGTACTTC.

The chain has TRBV2 and TRBJ1-6; 7 nucleotides line up with TRBD1. The CDR3 consists of 15 residues. CDR1 is SNHLY and CDR2 is FYNNEI in the germline V gene. Trimming cost V 7 bases and J 3 bases; bases outside gene matches: 6. CDR3 nucleotide sequence: TGTGCCAGCAACGGACAGGTTTTCTATAATTCACCCCTCCACTTT. It is translated as CASNGQVFYNSPLHF.

In its sample, this clonotype was seen a few times. One end of the junction is discordant with germline, which a read error may explain. The chain combines TRBV6-1 with TRBJ2-4; D is unresolved. This CDR3 has 14 amino acids. Germline V gene lookup returns CDR1 MNHNS and CDR2 SASEGT. The CDR3 reads CASREDLAKNIQYF. In DNA, the CDR3 is TGTGCCAGCAGGGAAGACCTAGCCAAAAACATTCAGTACTTC.

The V gene is TRBV20-1, the J gene TRBJ1-3; no clear D. The CDR3 has 14 amino acids. V lost 5 bases and J 2 bases, leaving 13 bases between the germline ends. CDR1 and CDR2 from the germline V gene are DFQATT and SNEGSKA (reference sequence). The CDR3 protein is CSAPSTATGNTIYF. The CDR3 nucleotides read TGCAGTGCTCCTTCGACGGCCACTGGAAACACCATATATTTT.

Note on this clonotype: The junction differs from germline at one of its ends, possibly a read error. The rearrangement uses TRBV6-1 and TRBJ1-2, with D unresolved. Per germline, CDR1 MNHNS and CDR2 SASEGT. The CDR3 extends over 13 amino acids. The CDR3 nucleotides read TGTGCCGGCAGTGACTCCTCGTGGGATGGCTACACCTTC. Translating gives CAGSDSSWDGYTF.

This chain connects TRBV11-3 to TRBJ1-1; no definite D call. V dropped 5 bases and J dropped 3 bases, with 10 bases sitting between them. The CDR3 is 13 amino acids. CDR1 and CDR2 from the germline V gene are SGHNT and YENEEA. The CDR3 reads CASSLNSDTEAFF. CDR3 DNA: TGTGCCAGCAGCCTGAACTCGGACACTGAAGCTTTCTTT. The full variable domain, its missing parts supplied by reference TRBV11-3 and TRBJ1-1, is EAGVVQSPRYKIIEKKQPVAFWCNPISGHNTLYWYLQNLGQGPELLIRYENEEAVDDSQLPKDRFSAERLKGVDSTLKIQPAELGDSAVYLCASSLNSDTEAFFGQGTRLTVV.

J is TRBJ2-4 and V is TRBV10-3; TRBD2 agrees at 10 bases. V was pared by 0 bases and J by 12 bases, with 5 bases of the junction left unmatched. Germline V gene sequence: CDR1 ENHRY, CDR2 SYGVKD. CDR3 length: 14 residues. The CDR3 is CAISESASGRDQYF. The DNA for the CDR3 is TGTGCCATCAGTGAGTCGGCGAGCGGGAGGGATCAGTACTTC.

This chain links TRBV15 with TRBJ2-5; D is perhaps TRBD1 (5 bases). This CDR3 spans 14 amino acids. Germline assignment: CDR1 LNHNV and CDR2 YYDKDF (reference sequence). Trimming stripped 4 bases from V and 3 bases from J, with 12 bases between. CDR3 coding DNA: TGTGCCACCAGCACGTTCAGGGTTGAAGAGACCCAGTACTTC. Translation: CATSTFRVEETQYF.

The CDR3 loop reads CASSEYKGQIQETQYF. The CDR3 coding sequence is TGTGCCAGCAGTGAATATAAGGGACAGATACAAGAGACCCAGTACTTC. J is TRBJ2-5 and V is TRBV25-1; 7 bases fit TRBD1. This CDR3 has 16 amino acids. V dropped 0 bases and J dropped 2; count of bases not matched to a gene: 6. Germline V gene sequence: CDR1 MGHDK, CDR2 SYGVNS.

The V gene is TRBV7-2, the J gene TRBJ2-4; the D gene is possibly TRBD1 (5 bases). V was pared by 3 bases and J by 9 bases, with 9 bases between. Germline V CDR1 and CDR2: SGHTA, FQGNSA. This CDR3 region has 12 residues. CDR3 DNA sequence: TGTGCCAGCAGCTTCAGGCAGGGCATTCAGTACTTC. Residues: CASSFRQGIQYF.

The chain uses TRBV27 and TRBJ2-7; the D gene is possibly TRBD1 (5 bases). V dropped 2 bases and J dropped 1 base, with 12 bases sitting between them. Germline CDR1 MNHEY, CDR2 SMNVEV (reference sequence). The CDR3 length is 15 residues. Written as DNA, the CDR3 is TGTGCCAGCAGTTTAATGGGGCGCGGTTCCTACGAGCAGTACTTC. It specifies CASSLMGRGSYEQYF.

J is TRBJ2-1 and V is TRBV2, with a possible D match to TRBD2 (6 bases). The CDR3 has 13 amino acids. The V gene's germline CDR1 is SNHLY and CDR2 FYNNEI. V dropped 7 bases and J dropped 4 bases, with 11 bases sitting between them. CDR3 sequence: CASNRDLYNEQFF. CDR3 DNA: TGTGCCAGCAACCGGGACTTGTACAATGAGCAGTTCTTC.

This sequence joins TRBV20-1 and TRBJ2-7; TRBD2 might be the D (5 bases). Per the germline V gene, CDR1 is DFQATT and CDR2 is SNEGSKA (reference sequence). The CDR3 runs to 11 residues. The V and J ends lost 7 bases and 3 bases respectively, with 10 bases between them. The CDR3: CSVGRGYEQYF. CDR3 in DNA: TGCAGTGTCGGACGGGGCTACGAGCAGTACTTC.

This chain connects TRBV20-1 to TRBJ2-1; D remains unclear. This CDR3 has 15 residues. V lost 0 bases and J lost 2, with 11 bases in between. Germline CDR1 DFQATT, CDR2 SNEGSKA (reference sequence). The CDR3 region has the DNA TGCAGTGCTAGAGATGGCCGGGTGACCTACAATGAGCAGTTCTTC. Residues: CSARDGRVTYNEQFF.

This sequence joins TRBV7-2 and TRBJ2-2; 7 nucleotides match TRBD2. The germline CDR1 and CDR2 sequences are SGHTA and FQGNSA. Trimming at V came to 5 bases and at J to 0 bases, leaving 6 bases not matched to a gene. This CDR3 contains 16 residues. CDR3 sequence reads: CASSLQLAANTGELFF. For the CDR3, the DNA is TGTGCCAGCAGCCTCCAGCTAGCGGCGAACACCGGGGAGCTGTTTTTT.